The entry that follows covers one TCR beta chain sequence. This clonotype was counted a few times. Its antigen has not been determined. No much larger clone is present one base from it, and per-base qualities are unavailable. The sample belongs to a study of T cells in Graves' hyperthyroidism and ophthalmopathy (dated by TCRdb to the late 2010s). About the investigation overall: Peripheral blood samples were taken at initial diagnosis, before any treatment was given. For training and testing, the 100 or so patients in the discovery cohort were randomly divided in a 7:3 ratio. According to the paper, TCR Vbeta CDR3 sequencing was carried out on 135 peripheral blood samples, which came from 40 to 45 ophthalmopathy, approximately 78 hyperthyroidism and roughly 17 progressor patients. After blood sampling, hyperthyroidism patients were treated with methimazole at a starting dose of 30 mg daily, and ophthalmopathy patients were treated with high-dose intravenous methylprednisolone. TCR V-J signatures able to tell the groups apart were searched for in a discovery cohort of 100 patients, of whom around 42 had Graves' ophthalmopathy and 57 had stable Graves' hyperthyroidism. Thyroid tissue and blood T-cell repertoires from several Graves' hyperthyroidism patients were also compared in the study. Prospective prediction of ophthalmopathy was tested in an independent validation cohort of 18 to 20 hyperthyroidism patients and around 16 patients who later progressed to ophthalmopathy.

Graves' hyperthyroidism was defined as stable when no progression to ophthalmopathy occurred over 18 months of follow-up. Hyperthyroidism patients were newly diagnosed, with disease duration under 2 months, and aged 18 to 65 years. Patients with uncontrolled infections, other autoimmune diseases, pregnancy or lactation were excluded. Diagnoses relied on clinical symptoms, serum thyroxine and TRAb, thyroid ultrasound and orbital computed tomography. Ficoll-Paque density gradient centrifugation was used to isolate PBMCs from about 10 ml of fresh peripheral blood. Total RNA was extracted with Trizol reagent, and quality was checked on an Agilent 2100 Bioanalyzer. The paper's findings and limits, for the study overall: Most expanded thyroid clonotypes (frequency above 0.001) were also found in blood, which suggests that blood repertoires may mirror thyroid immune responses. Ophthalmopathy was separated from stable hyperthyroidism by a 13 V-J signature model, with about 88% sensitivity and 81% to 82% specificity obtained in cross-validation and 80%/75% obtained in testing. In validation, the model predicted progression to ophthalmopathy with over 65% sensitivity and about 73% specificity, a median of 6.5 months before onset. Sample size was not statistically predetermined, and blinding of investigators to group allocation was not performed.

TCR beta CDR3 regions were amplified from RNA transcripts. The TCR CDR3 was subjected to a first round of RT-PCR using the HTBI primer set and the Qiagen OneStep RT-PCR kit. The libraries were constructed in a second round of multiplex PCR and then size-selected and purified. Sequencing of the libraries was done on an Illumina HiSeq2000 using paired-end 100 bp reads. The source study handled its data this way. SOAPnuke was used to process the raw data, throwing out any read that contained adapters or uncalled bases, had a mean Phred below 15, or lacked an exact constant-primer or identifier match. COPE v1.2.5 was used to merge the high-quality paired reads, and each unique nucleotide sequence was defined as a clonotype. MiTCR v1.1 was used to align the clonotypes against IMGT TRBV, TRBD and TRBJ reference segments. The analysis was restricted to V-J combinations with a frequency above 0.0001, which together covered 99.2% of the repertoires. The TCS score was defined as F50 (clonal expansion) divided by E x V (chaos), with BLOSUM62-based TCRdist calculated between CDR3 peptides within each V-J. Welch's t-statistics and random forest reduced around 520 V-J features to about 12, which were used in a naive Bayes classifier (R e1071). TCRdb reran the public reads through fastp at Q25 and MiXCR, keeping productive beta chains. Each record represents a unique CDR3 protein, reported with the most common genes and DNA among its rows. The V and J calls and clone size are TCRdb's, not the authors'. The sample data list approximately 640,000 distinct CDR3 sequences, and roughly 17% of these were observed just once. The ten most abundant clones make up about a sixth of the sample.

Sequenced material: blood. The sequence derives from a man in his forties or fifties with Graves' hyperthyroidism.

The CDR3: CATSPRGGFYNEQFF. The DNA sequence is TGTGCCACCAGCCCCAGGGGAGGGTTCTACAATGAGCAGTTCTTC. The chain uses TRBV24-1 and TRBJ2-1, with a tentative D gene TRBD2 over 7 matching bases. Trimming takes 7 bases from V and 3 bases from J, and the germline ends sit 15 bases apart. Per the germline V gene, KGHDR is the CDR1 and SFDVKD is the CDR2. The CDR3 has 15 amino acids, counting the end cysteine and phenylalanine. Only CDR3 DNA remains: 45 bases, in frame from the first base.